These 10 T cell receptor beta chains originate from one sample sequenced in a study of early T cells in non-severe SARS-CoV-2 infection. TCRdb re-called the 5' RACE reads with MiXCR, one entry per CDR3 protein. The sample has fewer than 80,000 distinct CDR3 sequences; about 11% are singletons. The sequences come from whole blood, collected at baseline. The receptors originated from an adult who was a healthcare worker with PCR-confirmed SARS-CoV-2 infection or an uninfected control (not recorded which).

The rearrangement links TRBV12-3 or TRBV12-4 to TRBJ2-1; D possibly matches TRBD1 or TRBD2 (5 bases each). V was clipped by 9 bases and J by 12 bases, with 27 bases between them. This CDR3 is built from 15 residues. Here the CDR3 DNA reads TGTGCCAGTAGCTCCACCGGGATCAGGGCCCGGGGGCAGTTCTTC. Translating gives CASSSTGIRARGQFF.

The chain links TRBV12-3 or TRBV12-4 to TRBJ2-6; a weak D match, TRBD1 (6 bases). This CDR3 has 19 amino acids. V was pared by 4 bases and J by 0 bases, with 19 bases between. The CDR3 reads CASSWGNRARSSGANVLTF. CDR3 DNA: TGTGCCAGCAGTTGGGGGAACAGGGCGCGGAGCTCTGGGGCCAACGTCCTGACTTTC.

The J gene is TRBJ1-6, the V gene TRBV6-6; TRBD1 matches 9 bases. The CDR3 is 16 residues long. CDR1 MNHNY and CDR2 SVGAGI come from the germline V gene (reference sequence). V was pared by 3 bases and J by 6 bases, with 6 bases of the junction left unmatched. This chain's CDR3 is CASSYTGQGPNSPLHF. CDR3 sequence (DNA): TGTGCCAGCAGTTATACGGGACAGGGACCTAATTCACCCCTCCACTTT.

CDR3 DNA sequence: TGTGCCAGCAGCTTAAACCCTAGTGGCGAGCAGTACTTC. Translating it yields CASSLNPSGEQYF. This chain joins TRBV7-3 and TRBJ2-7, with D hard to call. This CDR3 has 13 residues. V lost 1 base, J lost 6 bases, and 10 bases lay in between. In germline, CDR1 is SGHTA, CDR2 FQGTGA.

This clonotype has more than one count but fewer than ten. This chain links TRBV12-3 or TRBV12-4 with TRBJ2-3, with TRBD2 matching 7 bases. This CDR3 contains 18 residues. After removal of 3 bases from V and 2 bases from J, the junction contained 14 bases not matched to a gene. The CDR3 sequence is CASSLPARLAQHTDTQYF. CDR3 DNA: TGTGCCAGCAGTTTGCCCGCGAGACTAGCCCAACACACAGATACGCAGTATTTT.

There are many counts of this clonotype. The gene calls are TRBV20-1 and TRBJ1-3; D may be TRBD1 (6 bases). This CDR3 has 13 amino acids. With 2 bases removed from V and 2 bases from J, the gap between germline ends came to 7 bases. Germline CDR1 reads DFQATT; CDR2 reads SNEGSKA (reference sequence). The CDR3: CSARQGTGNTIYF. As DNA, the CDR3 is TGCAGTGCTAGACAGGGGACTGGAAACACCATATATTTT.

The V gene is TRBV7-2, the J gene TRBJ1-6; D gene ambiguous. The germline CDR1 and CDR2 sequences are SGHTA and FQGNSA. V lost 11 bases and J lost 6, with 14 bases in between. CDR3 length equals 13 residues. The CDR3 nucleotides read TGTGCCTCAGCGCCGGGAATTAATTCACCCCTCCACTTT. As protein: CASAPGINSPLHF.

The chain uses TRBV20-1 and TRBJ2-5; D gene unclear. Germline CDR1 DFQATT, CDR2 SNEGSKA (reference sequence). The CDR3 totals 15 residues. Deletions cut 6 bases from V and 5 bases from J, with 22 bases between. In DNA, the CDR3 is TGCAGTGCAACCCGAGGATTGAGGCAGTTGGAGACCCAGTACTTC. It is translated as CSATRGLRQLETQYF.

This clonotype was counted ten times or more. The chain has TRBV4-2 and TRBJ1-6; D ambiguous. This CDR3 has 16 residues. Germline V gene data show CDR1 as LGHNA and CDR2 as YNFKEQ. The V gene lost 2 bases and the J gene lost 8 bases, with 16 bases spanning the gap. In DNA form, the CDR3 reads TGTGCCAGCAGCCAACTCAACGCAGGTGGATATTCACCCCTCCACTTT. Protein product: CASSQLNAGGYSPLHF.

The sample holds many counts of this clonotype. The CDR3 loop reads CASSLGTGVYNEQFF. CDR3 nucleotides: TGTGCCAGCAGTTTGGGGACAGGGGTCTACAATGAGCAGTTCTTC. V usage is TRBV12-3 or TRBV12-4 and J usage is TRBJ2-1; 10 bases fit TRBD1. Trimming took 3 bases from V and 3 from J; bases not matched to a gene: 2. The CDR3 length is 15 residues.